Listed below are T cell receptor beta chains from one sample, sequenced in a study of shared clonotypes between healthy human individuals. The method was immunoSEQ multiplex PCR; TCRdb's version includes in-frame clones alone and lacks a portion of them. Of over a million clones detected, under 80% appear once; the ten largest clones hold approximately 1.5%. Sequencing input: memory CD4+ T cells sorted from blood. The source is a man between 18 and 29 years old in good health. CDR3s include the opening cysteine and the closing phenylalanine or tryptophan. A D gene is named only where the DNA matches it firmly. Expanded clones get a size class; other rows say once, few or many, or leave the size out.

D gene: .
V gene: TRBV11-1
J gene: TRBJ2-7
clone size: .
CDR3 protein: CASTSVPYEQYF
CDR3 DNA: TGTGCCAGCACCTCGGTCCCCTACGAGCAGTACTTC

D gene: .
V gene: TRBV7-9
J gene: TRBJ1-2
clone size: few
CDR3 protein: CASSEGTVVGYTF
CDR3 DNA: TGTGCCAGCAGCGAGGGGACGGTAGTTGGCTACACCTTC

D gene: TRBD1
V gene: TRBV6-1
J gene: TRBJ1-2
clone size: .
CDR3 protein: CASNRDRGFLDGYTF
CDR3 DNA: TGTGCCAGCAACCGGGACAGGGGTTTTTTAGATGGCTACACCTTC

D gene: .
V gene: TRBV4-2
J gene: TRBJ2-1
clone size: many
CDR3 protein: CASSPKAGTYNEQFF
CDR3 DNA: TGTGCCAGCAGCCCAAAGGCAGGGACCTACAATGAGCAGTTCTTC

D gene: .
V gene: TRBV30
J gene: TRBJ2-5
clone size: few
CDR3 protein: CAWSAGKTIGYETQYF
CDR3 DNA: TGTGCCTGGAGCGCCGGAAAGACTATAGGGTACGAGACCCAGTACTTC

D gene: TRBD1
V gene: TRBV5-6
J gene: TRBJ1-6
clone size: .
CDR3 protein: CASSTITGALSRSPLHF
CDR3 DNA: TGTGCCAGCAGCACTATTACAGGGGCGCTCTCTCGGTCACCCCTCCACTTT

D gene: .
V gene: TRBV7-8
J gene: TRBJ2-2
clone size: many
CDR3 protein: CASSQETNTGELFF
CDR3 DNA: TGTGCCAGCAGCCAAGAAACGAACACCGGGGAGCTGTTTTTT

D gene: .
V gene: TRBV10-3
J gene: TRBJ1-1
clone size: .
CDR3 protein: CAISELGSVNQSEAFF
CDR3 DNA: TGTGCCATCAGTGAGTTGGGGTCAGTCAATCAGTCTGAAGCTTTCTTT

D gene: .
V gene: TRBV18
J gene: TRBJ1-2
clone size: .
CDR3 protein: CASSRGQSKDGYTF
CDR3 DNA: TGTGCCAGCTCACGAGGACAGAGCAAGGATGGCTACACCTTC

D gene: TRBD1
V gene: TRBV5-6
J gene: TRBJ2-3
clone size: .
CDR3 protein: CASSQQGALGTDTQYF
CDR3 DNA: TGTGCCAGCAGCCAACAGGGGGCGCTGGGCACAGATACGCAGTATTTT

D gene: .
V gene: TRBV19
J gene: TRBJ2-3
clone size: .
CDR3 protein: CASSGHFYTDTQYF
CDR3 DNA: TGTGCCAGTAGTGGACACTTCTACACAGATACGCAGTATTTT

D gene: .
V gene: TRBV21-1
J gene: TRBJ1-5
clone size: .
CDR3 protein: CASSSAAYSNQPQHF
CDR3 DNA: TGTGCCAGCAGCTCAGCAGCGTATAGCAATCAGCCCCAGCATTTT

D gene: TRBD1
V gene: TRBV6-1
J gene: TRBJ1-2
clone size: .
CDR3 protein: CASSDRGRFGYTF
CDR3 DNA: TGTGCCAGCAGTGACAGGGGGCGGTTTGGCTACACCTTC

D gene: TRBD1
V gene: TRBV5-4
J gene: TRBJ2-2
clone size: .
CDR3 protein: CASSGTGISEPGELFF
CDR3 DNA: TGTGCCAGCAGCGGGACAGGGATTTCAGAACCCGGGGAGCTGTTTTTT

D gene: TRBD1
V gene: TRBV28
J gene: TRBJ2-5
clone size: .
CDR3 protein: CASSSTGEETQYF
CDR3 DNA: TGTGCCAGCAGCTCAACAGGGGAAGAGACCCAGTACTTC

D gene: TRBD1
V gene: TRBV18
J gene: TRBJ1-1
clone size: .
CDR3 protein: CASSRQGAATEAFF
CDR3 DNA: TGTGCCAGCTCACGACAGGGGGCAGCCACTGAAGCTTTCTTT

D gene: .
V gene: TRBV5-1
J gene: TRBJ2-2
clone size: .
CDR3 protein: CASSFTGENTGELFF
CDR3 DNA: TGCGCCAGCAGCTTTACTGGAGAAAACACCGGGGAGCTGTTTTTT

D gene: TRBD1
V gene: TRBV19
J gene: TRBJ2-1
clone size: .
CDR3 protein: CASSDPGQGYNEQFF
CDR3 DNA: TGTGCCAGTAGTGACCCGGGACAGGGTTACAATGAGCAGTTCTTC

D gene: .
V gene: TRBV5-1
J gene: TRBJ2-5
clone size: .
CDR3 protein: CASSSRSMAQETQYF
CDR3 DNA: TGCGCCAGCAGCTCCCGGTCGATGGCACAAGAGACCCAGTACTTC

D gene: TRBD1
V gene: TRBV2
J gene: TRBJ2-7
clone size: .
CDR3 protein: CASSTGDSTGTGAYEQYF
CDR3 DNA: TGTGCCAGCAGTACAGGGGATTCTACCGGGACAGGAGCCTACGAGCAGTACTTC

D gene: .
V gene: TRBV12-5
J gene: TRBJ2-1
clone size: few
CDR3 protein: CASGLGSGGQGLSEQFF
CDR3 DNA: TGTGCTAGTGGTTTGGGCAGCGGGGGACAGGGACTCAGCGAGCAGTTCTTC

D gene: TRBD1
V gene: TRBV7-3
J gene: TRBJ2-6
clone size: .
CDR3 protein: CASSLSGQGITGANVLTF
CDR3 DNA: TGTGCCAGCAGCTTATCGGGACAGGGGATTACTGGGGCCAACGTCCTGACTTTC

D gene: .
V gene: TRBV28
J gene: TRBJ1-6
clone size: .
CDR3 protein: CASSPPGPSGTNSPLHF
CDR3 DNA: TGTGCCAGCAGTCCCCCCGGACCATCAGGGACGAATTCACCCCTCCACTTT

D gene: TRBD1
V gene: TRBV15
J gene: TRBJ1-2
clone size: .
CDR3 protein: CATSKGTGGADYGYTF
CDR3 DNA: TGTGCCACCAGCAAGGGGACAGGGGGCGCCGACTATGGCTACACCTTC

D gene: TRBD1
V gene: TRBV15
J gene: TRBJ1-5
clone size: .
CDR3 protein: CATSRASGGNQPQHF
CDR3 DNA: TGTGCCACCAGCAGAGCTTCAGGGGGGAATCAGCCCCAGCATTTT

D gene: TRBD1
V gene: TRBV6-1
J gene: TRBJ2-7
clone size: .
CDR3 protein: CASSVLGTGTYEQYF
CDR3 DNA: TGTGCCAGCAGTGTACTCGGGACAGGGACCTACGAGCAGTACTTC

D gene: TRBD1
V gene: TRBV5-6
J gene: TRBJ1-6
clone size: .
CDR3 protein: CASSQIDRDSLNSPLHF
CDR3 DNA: TGTGCCAGCAGCCAGATCGACCGGGACAGTCTTAATTCACCCCTCCACTTT

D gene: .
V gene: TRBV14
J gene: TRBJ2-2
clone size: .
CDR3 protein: CASSRAAFNTGELFF
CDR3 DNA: TGTGCCAGCAGCCGAGCAGCCTTTAACACCGGGGAGCTGTTTTTT

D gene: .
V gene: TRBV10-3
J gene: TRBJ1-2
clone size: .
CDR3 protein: CASRGGYGYTF
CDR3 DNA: TGTGCCAGCCGGGGTGGCTATGGCTACACCTTC

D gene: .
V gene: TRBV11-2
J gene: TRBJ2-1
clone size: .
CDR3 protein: CASSLNPQGSSYNEQFF
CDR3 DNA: TGTGCCAGCAGCTTAAACCCCCAGGGAAGCTCCTACAATGAGCAGTTCTTC

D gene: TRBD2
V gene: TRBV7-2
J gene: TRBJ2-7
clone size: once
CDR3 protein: CASSLRGAQAGVSNEQYF
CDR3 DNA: TGTGCCAGCAGCTTAAGAGGGGCCCAAGCGGGAGTGAGTAACGAGCAGTACTTC

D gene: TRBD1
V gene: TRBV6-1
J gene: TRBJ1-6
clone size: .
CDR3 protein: CASSRGGGNSPLHF
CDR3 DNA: TGTGCCAGCAGTAGAGGGGGCGGTAATTCACCCCTCCACTTT

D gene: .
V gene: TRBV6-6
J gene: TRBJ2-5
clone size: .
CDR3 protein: CASSYSKQTQETQYF
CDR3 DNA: TGTGCCAGCAGTTACTCGAAACAAACACAAGAGACCCAGTACTTC

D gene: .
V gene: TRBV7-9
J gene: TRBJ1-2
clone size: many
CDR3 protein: CASSSRTLGGDYGYTF
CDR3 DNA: TGTGCCAGCAGCTCCCGAACCCTAGGTGGAGACTATGGCTACACCTTC